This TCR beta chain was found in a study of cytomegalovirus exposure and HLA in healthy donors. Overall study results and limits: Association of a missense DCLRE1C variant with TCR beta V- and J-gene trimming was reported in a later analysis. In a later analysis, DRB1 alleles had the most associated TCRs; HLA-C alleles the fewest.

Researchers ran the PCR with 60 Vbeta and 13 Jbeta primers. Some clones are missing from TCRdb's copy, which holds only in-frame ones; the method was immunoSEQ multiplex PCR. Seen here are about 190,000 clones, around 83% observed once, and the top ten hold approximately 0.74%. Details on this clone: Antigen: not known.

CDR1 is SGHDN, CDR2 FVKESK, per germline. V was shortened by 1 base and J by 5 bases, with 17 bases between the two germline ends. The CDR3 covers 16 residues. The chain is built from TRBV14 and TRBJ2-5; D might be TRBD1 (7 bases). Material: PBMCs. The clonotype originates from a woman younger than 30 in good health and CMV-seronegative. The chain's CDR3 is CASSQAQGGGRETQYF. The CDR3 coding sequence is TGTGCCAGCAGCCAAGCCCAAGGAGGGGGCCGGGAGACCCAGTACTTC.